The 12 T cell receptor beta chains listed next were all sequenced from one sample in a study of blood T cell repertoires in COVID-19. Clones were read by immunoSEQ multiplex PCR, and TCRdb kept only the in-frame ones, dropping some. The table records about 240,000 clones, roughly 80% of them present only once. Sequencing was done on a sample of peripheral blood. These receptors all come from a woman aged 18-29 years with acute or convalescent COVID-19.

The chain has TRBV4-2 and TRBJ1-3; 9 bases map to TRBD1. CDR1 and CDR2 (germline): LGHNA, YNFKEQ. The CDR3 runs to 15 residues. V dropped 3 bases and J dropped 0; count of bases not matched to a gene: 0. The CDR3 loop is CASSQDRGSGNTIYF. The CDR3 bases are TGTGCCAGCAGCCAGGACAGGGGCTCTGGAAACACCATATATTTT.

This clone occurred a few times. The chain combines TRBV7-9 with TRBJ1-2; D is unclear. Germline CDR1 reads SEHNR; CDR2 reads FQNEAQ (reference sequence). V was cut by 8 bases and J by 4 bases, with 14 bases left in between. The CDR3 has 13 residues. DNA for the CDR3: TGTGCCAGCCATGGCAGGAGGGTCTATGGCTACACCTTC. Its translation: CASHGRRVYGYTF.

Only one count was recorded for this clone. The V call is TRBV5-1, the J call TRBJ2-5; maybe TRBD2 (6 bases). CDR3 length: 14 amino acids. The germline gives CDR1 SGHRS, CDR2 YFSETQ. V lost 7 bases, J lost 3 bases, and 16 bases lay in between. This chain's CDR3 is CASEPGGVEETQYF. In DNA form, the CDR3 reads TGCGCCAGCGAACCTGGAGGGGTGGAAGAGACCCAGTACTTC.

CDR3: CASGGTGVAYEQYF. Written as DNA, the CDR3 is TGTGCCAGTGGGGGTACAGGGGTGGCCTACGAGCAGTACTTC. The J gene is TRBJ2-7, the V gene TRBV19; 7 bases fit TRBD1. From germline, CDR1 is LNHDA and CDR2 SQIVND (reference sequence). V dropped 8 bases and J dropped 2; count of bases not matched to a gene: 9. This CDR3 spans 14 amino acids.

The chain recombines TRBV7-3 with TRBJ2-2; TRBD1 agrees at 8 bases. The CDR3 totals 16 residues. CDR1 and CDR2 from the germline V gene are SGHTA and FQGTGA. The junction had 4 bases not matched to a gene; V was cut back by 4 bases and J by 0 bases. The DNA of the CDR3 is TGTGCCAGCAGCTCGGCAGGGGGCGCGAACACCGGGGAGCTGTTTTTT. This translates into CASSSAGGANTGELFF.

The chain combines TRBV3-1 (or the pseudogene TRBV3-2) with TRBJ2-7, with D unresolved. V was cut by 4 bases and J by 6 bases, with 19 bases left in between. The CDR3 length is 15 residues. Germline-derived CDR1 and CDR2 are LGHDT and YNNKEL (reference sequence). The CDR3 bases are TGTGCCAGCAGCCTTACGCAGGATCTCGTCTCCGAGCAGTACTTC. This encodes CASSLTQDLVSEQYF.

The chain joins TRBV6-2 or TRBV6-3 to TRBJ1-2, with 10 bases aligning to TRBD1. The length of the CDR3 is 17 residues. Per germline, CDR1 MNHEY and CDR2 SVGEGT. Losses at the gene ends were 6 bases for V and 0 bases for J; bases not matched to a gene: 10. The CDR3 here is CASSDRQGAPANYGYTF. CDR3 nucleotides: TGTGCCAGCAGCGACAGACAGGGGGCGCCTGCTAACTATGGCTACACCTTC.

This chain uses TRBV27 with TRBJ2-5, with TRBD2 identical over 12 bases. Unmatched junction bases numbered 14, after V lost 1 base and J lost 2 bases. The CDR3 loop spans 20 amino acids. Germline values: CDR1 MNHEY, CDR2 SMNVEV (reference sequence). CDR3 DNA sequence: TGTGCCAGCAGTTTATATGCCTCCTTCGGACTAGCGGGAAATCAAGAGACCCAGTACTTC. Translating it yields CASSLYASFGLAGNQETQYF.

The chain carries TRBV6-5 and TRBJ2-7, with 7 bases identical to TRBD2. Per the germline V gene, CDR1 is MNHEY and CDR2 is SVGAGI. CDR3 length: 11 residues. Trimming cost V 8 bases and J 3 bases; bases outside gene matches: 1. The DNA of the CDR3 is TGTGCCAGCGGGGAGGGCTACGAGCAGTACTTC. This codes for CASGEGYEQYF.

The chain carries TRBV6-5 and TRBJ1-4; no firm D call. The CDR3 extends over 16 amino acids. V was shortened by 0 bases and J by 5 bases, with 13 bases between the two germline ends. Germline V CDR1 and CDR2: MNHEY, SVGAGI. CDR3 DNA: TGTGCCAGCAGTTACTCGAATACCGGGAACAATGAAAAACTGTTTTTT. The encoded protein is CASSYSNTGNNEKLFF.

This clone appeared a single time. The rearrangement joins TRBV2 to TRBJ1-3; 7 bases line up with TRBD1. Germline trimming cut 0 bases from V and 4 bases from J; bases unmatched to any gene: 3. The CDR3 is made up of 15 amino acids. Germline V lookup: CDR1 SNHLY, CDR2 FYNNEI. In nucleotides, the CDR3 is TGTGCCAGCAGTGAAGCGACAGGGTACGGAAACACCATATATTTT. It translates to CASSEATGYGNTIYF. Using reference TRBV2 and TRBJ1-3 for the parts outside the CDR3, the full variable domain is EPEVTQTPSHQVTQMGQEVILRCVPISNHLYFYWYRQILGQKVEFLVSFYNNEISEKSEIFDDQFSVERPDGSNFTLKIRSTKLEDSAMYFCASSEATGYGNTIYFGEGSWLTVV.

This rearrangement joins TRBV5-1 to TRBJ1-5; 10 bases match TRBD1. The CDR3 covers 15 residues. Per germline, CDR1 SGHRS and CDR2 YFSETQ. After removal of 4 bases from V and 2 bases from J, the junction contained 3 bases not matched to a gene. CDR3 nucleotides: TGCGCCAGCAGCCTGACAGGGGGCGGCAATCAGCCCCAGCATTTT. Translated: CASSLTGGGNQPQHF. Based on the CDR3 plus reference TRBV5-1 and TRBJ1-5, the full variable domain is KAGVTQTPRYLIKTRGQQVTLSCSPISGHRSVSWYQQTPGQGLQFLFEYFSETQRNKGNFPGRFSGRQFSNSRSEMNVSTLELGDSALYLCASSLTGGGNQPQHFGDGTRLSIL.